This T cell receptor beta chain was captured in a study of cytomegalovirus exposure and HLA in healthy donors. As to this clone: The antigen is unknown.

Study conclusions and caveats: Later analysis associated a missense DCLRE1C variant with TCR beta V- and J-gene trimming. Most TCR sequences were seen very rarely across donors, but some public TCRs occurred in many.

The CDR3 spans 15 residues. Trimming took 1 base from V and 4 from J, leaving 10 bases between them. Looked up from germline, CDR1 is SGHTA and CDR2 is FQGNSA. Primers included in the PCR were 60 Vbeta and 13 Jbeta primers. This table comes from immunoSEQ multiplex PCR, and its TCRdb copy is limited to in-frame clones, with some not included. The profile shows around 70,000 clones, roughly 70% of them singletons. The V and J genes are TRBV7-2 and TRBJ2-2; D is undetermined. Sequencing was carried out using PBMCs. This clonotype was obtained from a man in his sixties or seventies in good health and CMV-seronegative. The CDR3 nucleotides read TGTGCCAGCAGCTTAGATATAGCTCCCACCGGGGAGCTGTTTTTT. This codes for CASSLDIAPTGELFF.